The present T cell receptor beta chain was sequenced within a study of OX40 agonist ivuxolimab in advanced cancers. Method: immunoSEQ multiplex PCR; TCRdb's copy keeps in-frame clones and lacks some. The sample holds more than 45,000 clones; nearly 90% are singletons and the top ten take approximately 1.6%. In this sample, this clone turned up once. The V gene's germline CDR1 is WSHSY and CDR2 SAAADI. V was trimmed by 6 bases and J by 6 bases, leaving 17 bases between them. The CDR3 covers 14 residues. The starting material was CD4+ or CD8+ T cells sorted from blood, obtained in a trial of the OX40 agonist ivuxolimab. The sequence was collected from an adult with an advanced solid tumor such as melanoma, head and neck, liver or kidney cancer. V usage is TRBV10-2 and J usage is TRBJ2-5, with no clear D. As DNA, the CDR3 is TGCGCCAGCAGGGAGCCGGATCCTCGCCAGACCCAGTACTTC. Translating it yields CASREPDPRQTQYF.